This T cell receptor (beta chain) derives from a study of blood T cell repertoires in COVID-19. Participant age was roughly 18 to 90 years, and participants resided in approximately 25 US areas. In the 2 weeks before study entry, exposed participants met a COVID-19 case, which was PCR-confirmed or clinician-diagnosed. V gave up 8 bases and J gave up 8 bases; unmatched junction bases: 6. The CDR3 contains 12 residues. The protocol was immunoSEQ multiplex PCR, while the TCRdb copy is restricted to in-frame clones and leaves out a portion. The sample lists more than 300,000 clones; approximately 93% were seen once.

This sequence was found in a woman aged 40 to 49 who had been exposed to COVID-19. This chain uses TRBV12-3 or TRBV12-4 with TRBJ2-1; 7 bases agree with TRBD1. The specimen sequenced was PBMCs or T cells enriched from blood (not recorded which). The CDR3 region is CASGDRAYEQFF. The DNA of the CDR3 is TGTGCCAGCGGCGACAGGGCCTATGAGCAGTTCTTC.